This entry describes one T cell receptor (beta chain). This sample is drawn from a study of shared clonotypes between healthy human individuals. Germline loops: CDR1 SGDLS, CDR2 YYNGEE. The CDR3 is 16 residues long. The V gene end was trimmed by 3 bases and the J gene end by 5 bases; junction bases not matched to a gene: 6. Profiling relied on immunoSEQ multiplex PCR, and the TCRdb table lists in-frame clones only, not all of them. The repertoire consists of a few million clones, with roughly 93% occurring once and the leading ten covering about 0.39%. The chain uses TRBV9 and TRBJ2-5, with 14 bases identical to TRBD2. The sample taken for sequencing was naive CD4+ T cells from PBMCs. Stated subset: CD45RA+ positively selected. This clonotype originated in a man aged 18 to 29 in good health. Some clones in this sample may be carry-over from other donors' samples. CDR3 bases: TGTGCCAGCAGCGGCCCGGGACTAGCGGGGGTGGAGACCCAGTACTTC. It encodes CASSGPGLAGVETQYF.